A single TCR beta chain is shown here with its context. It lacks a known antigen. The input lacks base qualities; no much larger clone sits a single base away. Other nucleotide sequences in the sample specify the same CDR3. The library was made by the immunoSEQ multiplex PCR assay. Some 9.9 x 10^4 TCR templates per sample were assayed by the deep sequencing platform. Genomic DNA extracted from sorted T cells was used for TCRbeta CDR3 sequencing. On the study's bioinformatics: The R programming language was used for clonal analysis of TCRbeta CDR3 data. Alloreactive CD4+ and CD8+ clones were identified by comparing unstimulated samples to CFSE-low samples taken after the reaction. Alloreactive CD4+ clones were assigned to regulatory or non-regulatory origin by matching sequences to sorted unstimulated Treg and non-Treg repertoires. This immuneACCESS table, as held by TCRdb, lists in-frame sequences with V and J called but not all clones. Of the missing ones, under half trace to an unresolved V gene in checked studies; the others have no known cause. D and trimming were read from the DNA, whereas the V and J calls and clone size are those reported in that table. The sample records about 100,000 clones, around 90% of which are singletons. The ten largest account for over 0.12% of the sample.

This sample is part of a study of siplizumab effects on memory and regulatory T cells (dated by TCRdb to about 2019). For the study in its entirety: The study looked at the effect of siplizumab, an anti-CD2 antibody, on alloreactive T-cell subsets in allogeneic mixed lymphocyte reactions made from human PBMCs.

Sorted unstimulated T cells, along with proliferating T cells recovered from mixed lymphocyte reactions, underwent TCRbeta CDR3 sequencing. Fresh whole blood from more than 8 HLA-typed healthy donors was used as the source from which PBMCs were isolated. From the cysteine through the phenylalanine, the CDR3 covers 12 amino acids. Just CDR3 DNA is preserved here, 36 bases in frame from base 1. Cut back by 3 bases and 5 bases, the V and J ends lie 6 bases apart. The germline V gene sets CDR1 to SGHTA and CDR2 to FQGNSA. Study-wide conclusions, independent of this receptor: Roughly 75-96% of proliferating CD4+ or CD8+ clones could not be assigned a naive or memory phenotype. Siplizumab significantly reduced the cumulative frequency of alloreactive sequences traceable to unstimulated CD4+ memory T cells. Unstimulated naive T cells appeared to be more diverse than memory T cells, and naive cells seemed to make a substantial contribution to the alloresponse. Among mappable alloreactive CD4+ clones, the Treg-derived fraction averaged approximately 63% with siplizumab versus around 25% in control reactions. Because sequences at frequencies below about 10^-5 were poorly captured, only a minor fraction of alloreactive clones could be mapped back to unstimulated subsets. Whether proliferating Tregs from siplizumab cultures were suppressive was not functionally confirmed.

The chain links TRBV7-2 with TRBJ2-3, with no confidently assigned D gene. Specimen: CD4+ T cells sorted from blood. This receptor was identified in a human donor in good health. CDR3 loop: CASSFQRDTQYF. The nucleotides read TGTGCCAGCAGCTTCCAGCGAGATACGCAGTATTTT.